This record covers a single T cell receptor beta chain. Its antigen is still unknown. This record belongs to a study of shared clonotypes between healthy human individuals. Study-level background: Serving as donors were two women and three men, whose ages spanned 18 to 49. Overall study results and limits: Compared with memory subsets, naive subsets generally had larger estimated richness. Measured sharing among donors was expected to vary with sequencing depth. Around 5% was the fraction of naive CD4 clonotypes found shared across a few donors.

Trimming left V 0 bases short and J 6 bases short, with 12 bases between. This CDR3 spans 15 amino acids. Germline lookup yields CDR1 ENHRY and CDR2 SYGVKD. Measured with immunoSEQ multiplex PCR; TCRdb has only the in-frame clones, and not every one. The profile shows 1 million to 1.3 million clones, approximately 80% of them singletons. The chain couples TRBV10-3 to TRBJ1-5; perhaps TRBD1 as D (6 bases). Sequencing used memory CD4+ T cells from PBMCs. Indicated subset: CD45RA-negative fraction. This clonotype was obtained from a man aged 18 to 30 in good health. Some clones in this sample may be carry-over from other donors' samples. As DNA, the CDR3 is TGTGCCATCAGTGAGTCGGAGAGGGGGATTCAGCCCCAGCATTTT. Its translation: CAISESERGIQPQHF.